This T cell receptor (beta chain) was captured by sequencing in a study of naive and memory T cell subsets. Trimming cost V 3 bases and J 5 bases, with 14 bases left between them. CDR1 and CDR2 (germline): MGHDK, SYGVNS. CDR3 size: 15 residues. Reverse transcription of blood and skin TCR RNA was primed at alpha and beta constant regions. Ligated cDNA underwent four rounds of PCR with nested alpha and beta constant region primers and SP2. TCRdb reprocessed the 5' RACE reads via MiXCR and lists one record per CDR3 protein. The data hold roughly 26,000 distinct CDR3 sequences, with roughly 25% observed a single time. Regarding the study as a whole: TCR transcript changes with activation or differentiation may affect this RNA method.

This clonotype appeared a few times. The antigen is not known. Whole blood, around 2.5 ml, came from adult healthy volunteers. Cells were not sorted; total RNA input targeted about 1 to 1000 ng. The chain is built from TRBV25-1 and TRBJ2-1; D is possibly TRBD1 or TRBD2 (5 bases each). The source is a female donor in good health. As DNA, the CDR3 is TGTGCCAGCAGTGAGGGTCGGGGACCGCACAATGAGCAGTTCTTC. This codes for CASSEGRGPHNEQFF.